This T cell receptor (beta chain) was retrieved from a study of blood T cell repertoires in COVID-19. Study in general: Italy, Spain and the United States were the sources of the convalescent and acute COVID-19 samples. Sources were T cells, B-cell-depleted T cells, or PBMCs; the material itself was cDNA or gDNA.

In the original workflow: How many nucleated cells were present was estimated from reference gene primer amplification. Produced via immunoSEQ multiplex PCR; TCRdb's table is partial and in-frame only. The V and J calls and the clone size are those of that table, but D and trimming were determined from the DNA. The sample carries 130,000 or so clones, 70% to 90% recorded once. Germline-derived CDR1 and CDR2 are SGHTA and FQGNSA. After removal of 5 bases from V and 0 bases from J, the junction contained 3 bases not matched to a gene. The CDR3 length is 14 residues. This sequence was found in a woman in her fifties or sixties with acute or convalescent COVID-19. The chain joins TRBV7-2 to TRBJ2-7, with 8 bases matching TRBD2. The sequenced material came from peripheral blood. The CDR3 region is CASSAGGGSYEQYF. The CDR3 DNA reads TGTGCCAGCAGCGCGGGGGGCGGCTCCTACGAGCAGTACTTC.